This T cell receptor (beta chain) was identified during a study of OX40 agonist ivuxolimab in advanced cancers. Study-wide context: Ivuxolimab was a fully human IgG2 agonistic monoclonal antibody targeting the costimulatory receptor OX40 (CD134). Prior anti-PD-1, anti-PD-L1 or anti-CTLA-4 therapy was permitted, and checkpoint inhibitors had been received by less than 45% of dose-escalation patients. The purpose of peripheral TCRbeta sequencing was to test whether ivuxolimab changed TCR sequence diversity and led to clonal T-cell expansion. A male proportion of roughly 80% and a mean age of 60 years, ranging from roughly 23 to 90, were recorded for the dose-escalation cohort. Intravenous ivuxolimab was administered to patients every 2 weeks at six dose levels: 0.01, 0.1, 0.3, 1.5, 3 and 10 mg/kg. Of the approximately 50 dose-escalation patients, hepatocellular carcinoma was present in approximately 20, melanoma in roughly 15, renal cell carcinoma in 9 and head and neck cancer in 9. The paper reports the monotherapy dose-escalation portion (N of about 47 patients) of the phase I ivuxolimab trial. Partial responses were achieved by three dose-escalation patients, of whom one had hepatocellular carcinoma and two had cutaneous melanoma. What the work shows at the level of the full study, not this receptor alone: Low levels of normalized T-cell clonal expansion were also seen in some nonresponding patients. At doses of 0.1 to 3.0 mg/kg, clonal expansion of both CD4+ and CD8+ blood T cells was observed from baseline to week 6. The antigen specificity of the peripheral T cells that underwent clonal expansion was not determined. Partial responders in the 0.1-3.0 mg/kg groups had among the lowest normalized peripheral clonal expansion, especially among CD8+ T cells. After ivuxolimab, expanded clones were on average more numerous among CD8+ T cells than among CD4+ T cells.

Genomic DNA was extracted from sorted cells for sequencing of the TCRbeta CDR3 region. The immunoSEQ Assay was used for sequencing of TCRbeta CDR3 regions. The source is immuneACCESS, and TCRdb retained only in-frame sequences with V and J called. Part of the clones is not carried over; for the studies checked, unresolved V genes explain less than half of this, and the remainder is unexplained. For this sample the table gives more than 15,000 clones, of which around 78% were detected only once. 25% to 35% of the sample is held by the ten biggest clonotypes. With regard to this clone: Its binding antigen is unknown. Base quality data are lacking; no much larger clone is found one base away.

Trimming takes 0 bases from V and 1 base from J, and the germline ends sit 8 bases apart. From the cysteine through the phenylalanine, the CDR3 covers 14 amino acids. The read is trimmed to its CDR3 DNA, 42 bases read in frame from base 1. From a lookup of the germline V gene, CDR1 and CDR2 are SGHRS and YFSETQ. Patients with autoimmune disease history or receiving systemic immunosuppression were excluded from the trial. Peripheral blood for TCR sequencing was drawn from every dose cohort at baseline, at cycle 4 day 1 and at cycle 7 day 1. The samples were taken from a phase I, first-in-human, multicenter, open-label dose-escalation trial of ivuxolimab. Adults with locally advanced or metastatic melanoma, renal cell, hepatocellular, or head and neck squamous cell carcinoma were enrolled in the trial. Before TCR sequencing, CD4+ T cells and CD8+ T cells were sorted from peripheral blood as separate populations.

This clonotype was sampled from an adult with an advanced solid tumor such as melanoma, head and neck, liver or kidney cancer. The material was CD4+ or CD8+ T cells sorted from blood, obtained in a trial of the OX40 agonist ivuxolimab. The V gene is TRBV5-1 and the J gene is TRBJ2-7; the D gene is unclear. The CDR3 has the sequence CASSLAFVSYEQYF. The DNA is TGCGCCAGCAGCTTGGCTTTTGTTTCCTACGAGCAGTACTTC.